This T cell receptor beta chain was identified during a study of blood T cell repertoires in COVID-19. Study-wide context: Donors in the United States, Italy and Spain gave samples during acute or convalescent COVID-19.

Assay: immunoSEQ multiplex PCR; the TCRdb copy retains only in-frame clones and omits some. Of under 300,000 clones listed, about 90% were seen once; the top ten hold around 6.9%. Between the trimmed V and J ends, which lost 4 bases and 6 bases, there was a span of 13 bases. Germline V gives CDR1 SGHRS, CDR2 YFSETQ. The CDR3 contains 14 residues. This clone was detected only a few times. The J gene is TRBJ2-2, the V gene TRBV5-1; possibly TRBD1 for D (5 bases). The sequence was obtained from a man in his sixties who had recovered from COVID-19. Input material: peripheral blood. The DNA of the CDR3 is TGCGCCAGCAGCCACGACAGTCCCCCCGGGGAGCTGTTTTTT. This sequence encodes CASSHDSPPGELFF. Full variable domain (rest looked up from reference TRBV5-1 and TRBJ2-2): KAGVTQTPRYLIKTRGQQVTLSCSPISGHRSVSWYQQTPGQGLQFLFEYFSETQRNKGNFPGRFSGRQFSNSRSEMNVSTLELGDSALYLCASSHDSPPGELFFGEGSRLTVL.